These T cell receptor beta chains were read from a single sample in a study of control samples from healthy donors and cancer patients. The protocol was immunoSEQ multiplex PCR, while the TCRdb copy is restricted to in-frame clones and leaves out a portion. Among over 100,000 clones listed, around nine tenths were seen once. The sample comprised blood. The source of these receptors is a human donor in good health. The donor label of this sample is uncertain. CDR3s include the opening cysteine and the closing phenylalanine or tryptophan. The D gene is left open where the match is weak. Rows may omit the clone size; those that give it use once, few, many or a size class.

CDR3nt: TGTGCCACCAGGACGGATTCTTACAATGAGCAGTTCTTC; CDR3aa: CATRTDSYNEQFF; v_gene: TRBV5-4; abundance: NA; len: 13; d_gene: NA; j_gene: TRBJ2-1
CDR3nt: TGCGCCAGCAGCGTCCGCACAGTCTCACTGACGACCCAGTACTTC; CDR3aa: CASSVRTVSLTTQYF; v_gene: TRBV5-1; abundance: NA; len: 15; d_gene: NA; j_gene: TRBJ2-5
CDR3nt: TGTGCCATCGGAGGGGACATTCGGAACACTGAAGCTTTCTTT; CDR3aa: CAIGGDIRNTEAFF; v_gene: TRBV10-3; abundance: NA; len: 14; d_gene: NA; j_gene: TRBJ1-1
CDR3nt: TGTGCCAGCAGTTCAGCAGGCCGCAATGAGCAGTTCTTC; CDR3aa: CASSSAGRNEQFF; v_gene: TRBV6-5; abundance: NA; len: 13; d_gene: NA; j_gene: TRBJ2-1
CDR3nt: TGCGCCAGCAGCTTGGCGGGACAGGGAGTTATTTACGAGCAGTACTTC; CDR3aa: CASSLAGQGVIYEQYF; v_gene: TRBV5-1; abundance: NA; len: 16; d_gene: TRBD1; j_gene: TRBJ2-7
CDR3nt: TGTGCCAGCACCATCGACACCGGGGAGCTGTTTTTT; CDR3aa: CASTIDTGELFF; v_gene: TRBV7-9; abundance: few; len: 12; d_gene: NA; j_gene: TRBJ2-2
CDR3nt: TGCGCCAGCAGCTTCTACGGAGATCAGCCCCAGCATTTT; CDR3aa: CASSFYGDQPQHF; v_gene: TRBV5-1; abundance: NA; len: 13; d_gene: NA; j_gene: TRBJ1-5
CDR3nt: TGTGCCAGCAGCGTAGTGGACACAGATACGCAGTATTTT; CDR3aa: CASSVVDTDTQYF; v_gene: TRBV9; abundance: NA; len: 13; d_gene: NA; j_gene: TRBJ2-3
CDR3nt: TGTGCCAGCAGCGAACACCAGGGGGGGCCTGATGAAAAACTGTTTTTT; CDR3aa: CASSEHQGGPDEKLFF; v_gene: TRBV6-6; abundance: NA; len: 16; d_gene: TRBD1; j_gene: TRBJ1-4
CDR3nt: TGTGCCAGCAGCCCACGGCACGGGCCCACCGGGGAGCTGTTTTTT; CDR3aa: CASSPRHGPTGELFF; v_gene: TRBV9; abundance: NA; len: 15; d_gene: NA; j_gene: TRBJ2-2
CDR3nt: TGCAGCGTCCCGCAGGGAGCTAACTATGGCTACACCTTC; CDR3aa: CSVPQGANYGYTF; v_gene: TRBV29-1; abundance: NA; len: 13; d_gene: NA; j_gene: TRBJ1-2
CDR3nt: TGTGCCATCAGTGGTGGACAGGGGGGTTCCTACAATGAGCAGTTCTTC; CDR3aa: CAISGGQGGSYNEQFF; v_gene: TRBV10-3; abundance: NA; len: 16; d_gene: TRBD1; j_gene: TRBJ2-1
CDR3nt: TGTGCCAGTAAAAGGCTCGGCGGGGGAGGGGATGCGCAGTATTTT; CDR3aa: CASKRLGGGGDAQYF; v_gene: TRBV19; abundance: NA; len: 15; d_gene: TRBD2; j_gene: TRBJ2-3
CDR3nt: TGTGCCAGCAGTTCCCTGAAGGGGAGAGGGAGAGACTATGGCTACACCTTC; CDR3aa: CASSSLKGRGRDYGYTF; v_gene: TRBV27; abundance: NA; len: 17; d_gene: NA; j_gene: TRBJ1-2
CDR3nt: TGTGCCAGCAGACACTCAGGGGGGGAGGGCAATGAGCAGTTCTTC; CDR3aa: CASRHSGGEGNEQFF; v_gene: TRBV6-5; abundance: NA; len: 15; d_gene: NA; j_gene: TRBJ2-1
CDR3nt: TGTGCCAGCACCCTAGACATATTAGGGGGCTACACCTTC; CDR3aa: CASTLDILGGYTF; v_gene: TRBV7-9; abundance: NA; len: 13; d_gene: NA; j_gene: TRBJ1-2
CDR3nt: TGTGCCAGCAGGGACAGCTACGAGCAGTACTTC; CDR3aa: CASRDSYEQYF; v_gene: TRBV28; abundance: NA; len: 11; d_gene: NA; j_gene: TRBJ2-7
CDR3nt: TGTGCCACCAGTGATAGGCGGGAAGGAGAGACCCAGTACTTC; CDR3aa: CATSDRREGETQYF; v_gene: TRBV24-1; abundance: NA; len: 14; d_gene: NA; j_gene: TRBJ2-5
CDR3nt: TGTGCCAGCTCACCCAGAGGGTCGAACACTGAAGCTTTCTTT; CDR3aa: CASSPRGSNTEAFF; v_gene: TRBV18; abundance: few; len: 14; d_gene: NA; j_gene: TRBJ1-1
CDR3nt: TGTGCCACCAGCCATCAAACAGGGAACTCCTACAATGAGCAGTTCTTC; CDR3aa: CATSHQTGNSYNEQFF; v_gene: TRBV15; abundance: NA; len: 16; d_gene: NA; j_gene: TRBJ2-1
CDR3nt: TGTGCCAGCAGCGTAGTTCGGACAGGGGGCGGCTACACCTTC; CDR3aa: CASSVVRTGGGYTF; v_gene: TRBV9; abundance: NA; len: 14; d_gene: TRBD1; j_gene: TRBJ1-2
CDR3nt: TGCGCCAGCAATGAGGACAGGGAACATGAGCAGTTCTTC; CDR3aa: CASNEDREHEQFF; v_gene: TRBV10-1; abundance: NA; len: 13; d_gene: TRBD1; j_gene: TRBJ2-1
CDR3nt: TGTGCCAGCAGCTTTCGGCAGGGGCTTAACTATGGCTACACCTTC; CDR3aa: CASSFRQGLNYGYTF; v_gene: TRBV7-2; abundance: NA; len: 15; d_gene: NA; j_gene: TRBJ1-2
CDR3nt: TGTGCCAGCAGCCCTACAGGTCTTTGGGGCAATCAGCCCCAGCATTTT; CDR3aa: CASSPTGLWGNQPQHF; v_gene: TRBV6-2/TRBV6-3; abundance: NA; len: 16; d_gene: NA; j_gene: TRBJ1-5
CDR3nt: TGTGCCAGCAGCCTACCCCCTCATAACATTCAGTACTTC; CDR3aa: CASSLPPHNIQYF; v_gene: TRBV7-9; abundance: NA; len: 13; d_gene: NA; j_gene: TRBJ2-4
CDR3nt: TGCGCCAGCAGTGACCCGGGGGCCTTTACCTACGAGCAGTACTTC; CDR3aa: CASSDPGAFTYEQYF; v_gene: TRBV10-2; abundance: NA; len: 15; d_gene: NA; j_gene: TRBJ2-7
CDR3nt: TGTGCCTCCACTCCGGGACGGATGAACACTGAAGCTTTCTTT; CDR3aa: CASTPGRMNTEAFF; v_gene: TRBV30; abundance: NA; len: 14; d_gene: NA; j_gene: TRBJ1-1
CDR3nt: TGTGCCTGGAGTGTGACAGCTTTTGAAAAACTGTTTTTT; CDR3aa: CAWSVTAFEKLFF; v_gene: TRBV30; abundance: NA; len: 13; d_gene: NA; j_gene: TRBJ1-4
CDR3nt: TGTGCCAGTAGTAGACTTGGGACAGGGTCCAGGAATGAGCAGTTCTTC; CDR3aa: CASSRLGTGSRNEQFF; v_gene: TRBV19; abundance: NA; len: 16; d_gene: TRBD1; j_gene: TRBJ2-1
CDR3nt: TGTGCCAGCAGCTTAGTCTCCAACGAGCAGTACTTC; CDR3aa: CASSLVSNEQYF; v_gene: TRBV13; abundance: NA; len: 12; d_gene: NA; j_gene: TRBJ2-7